Listed here are 26 T cell receptor beta chains from one sample, sequenced in a study of cytomegalovirus exposure and HLA in healthy donors (dated by TCRdb to the late 2010s). Library construction relied on the immunoSEQ multiplex PCR assay. A mixture of 60 forward primers for TCR Vbeta segments and 13 reverse primers for TCR Jbeta segments was used in the multiplex PCR. TCRdb re-hosts the immuneACCESS table, in-frame sequences only. Its copies lack some clones; in the studies checked, an unresolved V gene accounts for under half of them, and the cause for the rest is not known. Recorded for this sample are roughly 150,000 clones; approximately 81% of them occurred a single time. 2.5% of the sample is taken by the ten largest. Specimen: PBMCs. These receptors all come from a man aged 30-40 years in good health and CMV-seropositive.

This clone has only a few counts. CDR3 sequence reads: CASSKEFALPRSTDTQYF. In DNA, the CDR3 is TGTGCCAGCAGCAAAGAGTTCGCACTCCCGAGAAGCACAGATACGCAGTATTTT. V usage is TRBV21-1 and J usage is TRBJ2-3; the D call in the table, TRBD2, was not verified against the DNA. TRBV21-1 constitutes a pseudogene. The CDR3 is made up of 18 amino acids.

J is TRBJ2-3 and V is TRBV7-3; 7 bases line up with TRBD2. The CDR3 has 14 residues. V was pared by 6 bases and J by 0 bases, with 3 bases of the junction left unmatched. The germline gives CDR1 SGHTA, CDR2 FQGTGA. The CDR3 here is CASRAGASTDTQYF. The CDR3 nucleotides read TGTGCCAGCAGGGCGGGAGCGAGCACAGATACGCAGTATTTT.

V is TRBV28 and J is TRBJ2-2; 8 bases map to TRBD2. CDR1 and CDR2 (germline): MDHEN, SYDVKM. The CDR3 consists of 15 residues. With V trimmed by 6 bases and J by 2 bases, 5 bases remained unmatched. Here the CDR3 reads CASSPTSGNTGELFF. The CDR3 DNA reads TGTGCCAGCAGCCCCACTAGCGGAAACACCGGGGAGCTGTTTTTT.

The sample holds a few counts of this clone. The chain carries TRBV6-6 and TRBJ2-1; D is ambiguous. This CDR3 comprises 15 residues. Germline values: CDR1 MNHNY, CDR2 SVGAGI (reference sequence). Trimming left V 8 bases short and J 0 bases short, with 14 bases between. The CDR3 is CASGAWSLSYNEQFF. CDR3 bases: TGTGCCAGCGGAGCATGGTCCCTCTCCTACAATGAGCAGTTCTTC.

The chain has TRBV27 and TRBJ2-7; D ambiguous. This CDR3 is 13 amino acids long. CDR1 is MNHEY, CDR2 SMNVEV, per germline (reference sequence). With 4 bases removed from V and 0 bases from J, the gap between germline ends came to 7 bases. DNA for the CDR3: TGTGCCAGCAGTTCGACAAGCTCCTACGAGCAGTACGTC. This codes for CASSSTSSYEQYV.

The chain joins TRBV2 to TRBJ1-4; 8 nucleotides align to TRBD1. Unmatched junction bases numbered 6, after V lost 0 bases and J lost 9 bases. This CDR3 is 15 amino acids long. From germline, CDR1 is SNHLY and CDR2 FYNNEI. The CDR3 bases are TGTGCCAGCAGTGAAGCGGGGGCAGGGGGCAAAAAACTGTTTTTT. Its translation: CASSEAGAGGKKLFF.

The rearrangement joins TRBV18 to TRBJ2-1, with D unclear. V lost 2 bases and J lost 0, with 8 bases in between. Looked up from germline, CDR1 is KGHSH and CDR2 is LQKENI. The CDR3 runs 15 residues. The CDR3 nucleotides read TGTGCCAGCTCACCAGGGCGCCGCTCCTACAATGAGCAGTTCTTC. Its protein product is CASSPGRRSYNEQFF.

This rearrangement joins TRBV4-3 to TRBJ2-7, with a tentative D call TRBD1 (6 bases). The CDR3 contains 15 residues. From germline, CDR1 is LGHNA and CDR2 YSLEER. Deletions cut 0 bases from V and 6 bases from J, with 15 bases between. The CDR3 sequence: CASSQDLRGRGEQYF. The CDR3 DNA reads TGCGCCAGCAGCCAAGATCTCAGGGGACGGGGCGAGCAGTACTTC.

The CDR3 reads CASSAGSFSYNEQFF. The CDR3 bases are TGTGCCAGCAGCGCCGGGTCCTTCTCCTACAATGAGCAGTTCTTC. V gene TRBV9 combines with J gene TRBJ2-1; D gene uncertain. The CDR3 length is 15 residues. Trimming took 3 bases from V and 0 from J, leaving 10 bases between them. Germline V gene sequence: CDR1 SGDLS, CDR2 YYNGEE. The full variable domain, its missing parts supplied by reference TRBV9 and TRBJ2-1, is DSGVTQTPKHLITATGQRVTLRCSPRSGDLSVYWYQQSLDQGLQFLIQYYNGEERAKGNILERFSAQQFPDLHSELNLSSLELGDSALYFCASSAGSFSYNEQFFGPGTRLTVL.

This chain connects TRBV5-1 to TRBJ2-7, with D perhaps matching TRBD2 (5 bases). The CDR3 has 14 residues. Germline loops: CDR1 SGHRS, CDR2 YFSETQ. Trimming pared 0 bases from V and 3 bases from J, leaving 10 bases between. CDR3 coding DNA: TGCGCCAGCAGCTTGGCGTCAACTAGCTACGAGCAGTACTTC. Its translation: CASSLASTSYEQYF.

The chain has TRBV4-3 and TRBJ2-2, with 9 bases that match TRBD2. CDR3 length: 19 residues. V lost 4 bases, J lost 3 bases, and 15 bases stayed unmatched. Germline CDR1 is LGHNA and CDR2 is YSLEER. CDR3 in amino acids: CASSPGWGREGLDTGELFF. CDR3 DNA sequence: TGCGCCAGCAGCCCCGGATGGGGGCGGGAGGGCCTTGACACCGGGGAGCTGTTTTTT.

This sequence joins TRBV7-2 and TRBJ1-3; 9 bases fit TRBD1. The germline V gene has CDR1 SGHTA and CDR2 FQGNSA. V lost 1 base and J lost 2; bases outside the gene matches: 9. This CDR3 is built from 18 residues. CDR3 residues: CASSLVGGQGGPGNTIYF. The CDR3 nucleotides read TGTGCCAGCAGCTTAGTAGGGGGACAGGGTGGTCCTGGAAACACCATATATTTT.

J is TRBJ2-5 and V is TRBV2; unclear D gene. V was shortened by 7 bases and J by 3 bases, with 12 bases between the two germline ends. CDR3 length: 13 amino acids. CDR1 is SNHLY, CDR2 FYNNEI, per germline. CDR3 residues: CASTSRAKETQYF. CDR3 nucleotide sequence: TGTGCCAGCACCTCGCGAGCCAAAGAGACCCAGTACTTC.

J is TRBJ2-1 and V is TRBV9; a possible D gene is TRBD2 (6 bases). The CDR3 has 15 amino acids. CDR1 is SGDLS and CDR2 is YYNGEE in the germline V gene. V lost 0 bases and J 7 bases, leaving 14 bases between the germline ends. This CDR3 is CASSVAGASLNEQFF. DNA of the CDR3: TGTGCCAGCAGCGTAGCGGGAGCTTCCCTGAATGAGCAGTTCTTC.

This clone is a singleton in its sample. The chain has TRBV19 and TRBJ2-1; no clear D gene. The germline V and J ends were trimmed by 3 bases and 10 bases, with 7 bases remaining between them. Germline V CDR1 and CDR2: LNHDA, SQIVND (reference sequence). This CDR3 contains 11 residues. The CDR3 loop is CASSIWPEQFF. CDR3 coding DNA: TGTGCCAGTAGTATTTGGCCCGAGCAGTTCTTC.

This clone was seen more than once but under ten times. The V gene is TRBV19, the J gene TRBJ2-4; weak D call: TRBD1 (5 bases). V gave up 3 bases and J gave up 7 bases, with 13 bases separating them. The CDR3 is 14 residues long. Germline V CDR1 and CDR2: LNHDA, SQIVND (reference sequence). This chain's CDR3 is CASSIGQGKNIQYF. The CDR3 coding sequence is TGTGCCAGTAGTATCGGCCAGGGTAAGAACATTCAGTACTTC.

The chain carries TRBV5-4 and TRBJ1-2; 7 bases align to TRBD1. In germline, CDR1 is SGHNT, CDR2 YYREEE (reference sequence). The CDR3 sequence is 13 residues long. The junction had 5 bases not matched to a gene; V was cut back by 2 bases and J by 7 bases. The CDR3 region has the DNA TGTGCCAGCAGCTTCCCAGGGGGGAGTGGCTACACCTTC. Amino acid sequence: CASSFPGGSGYTF.

CDR3 DNA: TGTGCCTGGAATCAGGGGTACGGAAACACCATATATTTT. Its translation is CAWNQGYGNTIYF. This chain joins TRBV30 and TRBJ1-3, with D maybe TRBD1 (6 bases). The CDR3 extends over 13 amino acids. CDR1 is GTSNPN, CDR2 SVGIG, per germline (reference sequence). Between the trimmed V and J ends, which lost 4 bases and 4 bases, there was a span of 11 bases.

This clone was detected a few times. The V call is TRBV4-2, the J call TRBJ1-6; no firm D call. The CDR3 sequence is 15 residues long. V dropped 8 bases and J dropped 7 bases, with 18 bases sitting between them. Germline loops: CDR1 LGHNA, CDR2 YNFKEQ. The CDR3 nucleotides read TGTGCCAGCTCTCGGGAGACAAACTTAAATTCACCCCTCCACTTT. This gives the protein CASSRETNLNSPLHF.

The chain is built from TRBV6-1 and TRBJ2-7; possibly TRBD2 for D (5 bases). Germline-derived CDR1 and CDR2 are MNHNS and SASEGT. Trimming removed 2 bases at V and 3 bases at J, with 8 bases between. The CDR3 totals 13 residues. CDR3 nucleotide sequence: TGTGCCAGCAGTGAATCGGGGTTCTACGAGCAGTACGTC. Translating gives CASSESGFYEQYV.

The genes are TRBV11-2 and TRBJ2-1; TRBD2 matches 7 bases. CDR3 length: 15 residues. J was trimmed by 2 bases and V by 5 bases; bases with no gene match: 6. Germline V gene lookup returns CDR1 SGHAT and CDR2 FQNNGV. The DNA for the CDR3 is TGTGCCAGCAGCCCGACTAGCTCCCCCTACAATGAGCAGTTCTTC. Translation gives CASSPTSSPYNEQFF. The whole variable domain, remainder taken from reference TRBV11-2 and TRBJ2-1, is EAGVAQSPRYKIIEKRQSVAFWCNPISGHATLYWYQQILGQGPKLLIQFQNNGVVDDSQLPKDRFSAERLKGVDSTLKIQPAKLEDSAVYLCASSPTSSPYNEQFFGPGTRLTVL.

The chain recombines TRBV5-1 with TRBJ1-6; the match to TRBD1 covers 7 bases. Germline V lookup: CDR1 SGHRS, CDR2 YFSETQ. V shed 2 bases, J shed 6 bases, and the junction held 2 bases outside the gene matches. The CDR3 totals 14 residues. This CDR3 is CASSLRQGNSPLHF. CDR3 sequence (DNA): TGCGCCAGCAGCTTAAGACAGGGTAATTCACCCCTCCACTTT.

This chain connects TRBV6-5 to TRBJ1-4; the D gene is possibly TRBD1 (5 bases). The CDR3 spans 14 residues. V shed 6 bases and J shed 5 bases, with 13 bases lying between them. Looked up from germline, CDR1 is MNHEY and CDR2 is SVGAGI. The CDR3 DNA sequence: TGTGCCAGCAGCCGTACAAGGGGAAATGAAAAACTGTTTTTT. Its translation: CASSRTRGNEKLFF.

The rearrangement uses TRBV9 and TRBJ2-1; a weak D match, TRBD1 (6 bases). This CDR3 spans 15 amino acids. Trimming removed 4 bases at V and 4 bases at J, with 15 bases between. Germline values: CDR1 SGDLS, CDR2 YYNGEE. The CDR3 loop is CASSLAGTKYNEQFF. CDR3 sequence (DNA): TGTGCCAGCAGCCTTGCCGGGACAAAGTACAATGAGCAGTTCTTC.

In its sample, this clone was seen once. This rearrangement joins TRBV7-9 to TRBJ2-1; 7 bases fit TRBD2. This CDR3 has 16 amino acids. Germline CDR1 is SEHNR and CDR2 is FQNEAQ (reference sequence). V lost 1 base to trimming and J lost 11 bases; unmatched junction nucleotides: 14. The CDR3 region has the DNA TGTGCCAGCAGCTTAGACGTGGGAGGGCCCGAGATTAAGCAGTTCTTC. It specifies CASSLDVGGPEIKQFF.

CDR3 sequence reads: CASSFLVSSYNEQFF. CDR3 nucleotides: TGTGCCAGCAGCTTCCTAGTTAGCTCCTACAATGAGCAGTTCTTC. The chain is built from TRBV4-2 and TRBJ2-1, with no clear D. V was pared by 5 bases and J by 0 bases, with 11 bases between. Per the germline V gene, CDR1 is LGHNA and CDR2 is YNFKEQ. The CDR3 sequence is 15 residues long.